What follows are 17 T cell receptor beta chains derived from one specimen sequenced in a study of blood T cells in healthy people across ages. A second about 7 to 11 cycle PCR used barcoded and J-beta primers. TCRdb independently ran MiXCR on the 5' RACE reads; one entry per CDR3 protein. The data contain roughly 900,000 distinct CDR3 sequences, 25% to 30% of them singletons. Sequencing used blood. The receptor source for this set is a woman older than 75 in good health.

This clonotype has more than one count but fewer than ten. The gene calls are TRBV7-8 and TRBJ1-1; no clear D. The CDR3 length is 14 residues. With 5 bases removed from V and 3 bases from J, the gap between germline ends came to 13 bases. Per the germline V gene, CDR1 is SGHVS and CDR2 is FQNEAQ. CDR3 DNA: TGTGCCAGCAGCAGGCCGACGGAATACACTGAAGCTTTCTTT. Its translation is CASSRPTEYTEAFF.

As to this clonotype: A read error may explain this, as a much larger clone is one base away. The CDR3 spells CASSRGTGGSEQYF. CDR3 DNA: TGTGCCAGCAGCCGGGGGACAGGGGGCTCCGAGCAGTACTTC. The chain carries TRBV7-6 and TRBJ2-7; 12 bases line up with TRBD1. CDR1 and CDR2 from the germline V gene are SGHVS and FNYEAQ. Unmatched junction bases numbered 5, after V lost 5 bases and J lost 6 bases. The CDR3 has 14 residues.

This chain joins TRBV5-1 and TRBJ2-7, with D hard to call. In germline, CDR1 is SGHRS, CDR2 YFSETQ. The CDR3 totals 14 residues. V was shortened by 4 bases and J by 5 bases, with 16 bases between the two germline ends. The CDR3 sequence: CASSLALGVNEQYF. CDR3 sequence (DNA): TGCGCCAGCAGCCTTGCCCTGGGTGTAAACGAGCAGTACTTC.

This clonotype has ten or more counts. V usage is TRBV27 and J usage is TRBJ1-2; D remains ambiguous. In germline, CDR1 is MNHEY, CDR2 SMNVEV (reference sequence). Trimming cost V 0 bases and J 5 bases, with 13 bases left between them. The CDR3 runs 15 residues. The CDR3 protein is CASSLSDQPPYGYTF. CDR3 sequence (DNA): TGTGCCAGCAGTTTATCGGATCAGCCTCCATATGGCTACACCTTC.

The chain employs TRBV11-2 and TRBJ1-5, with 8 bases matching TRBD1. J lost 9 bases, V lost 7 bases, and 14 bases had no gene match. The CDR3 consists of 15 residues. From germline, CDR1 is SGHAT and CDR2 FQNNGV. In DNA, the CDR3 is TGTGCCAGCACCTCCACGGACAGGGAGAGAGGGCCCCAGCATTTT. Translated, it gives CASTSTDRERGPQHF.

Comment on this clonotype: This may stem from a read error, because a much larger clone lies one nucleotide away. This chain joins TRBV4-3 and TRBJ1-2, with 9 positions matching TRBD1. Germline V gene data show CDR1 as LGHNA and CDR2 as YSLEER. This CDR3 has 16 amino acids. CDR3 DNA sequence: TGCGCCAGCTGCCATCTCGGGGGACAGGGACTTTATGGCTACACCTTC. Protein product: CASCHLGGQGLYGYTF.

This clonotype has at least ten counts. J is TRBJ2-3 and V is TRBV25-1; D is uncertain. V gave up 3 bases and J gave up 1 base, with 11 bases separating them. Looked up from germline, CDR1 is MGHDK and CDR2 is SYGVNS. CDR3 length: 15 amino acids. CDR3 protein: CASSDSILRTDTQYF. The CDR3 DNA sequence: TGTGCCAGCAGTGATTCCATCCTACGCACAGATACGCAGTATTTT.

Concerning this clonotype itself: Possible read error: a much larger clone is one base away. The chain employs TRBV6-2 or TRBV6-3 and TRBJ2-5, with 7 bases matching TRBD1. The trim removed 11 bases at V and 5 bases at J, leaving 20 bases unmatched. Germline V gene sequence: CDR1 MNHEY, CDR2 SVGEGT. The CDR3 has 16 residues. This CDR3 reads CACQSLRQGRFETQYF. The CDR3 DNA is TGTGCCTGCCAATCCCTAAGACAGGGCCGCTTCGAGACCCAGTACTTC.

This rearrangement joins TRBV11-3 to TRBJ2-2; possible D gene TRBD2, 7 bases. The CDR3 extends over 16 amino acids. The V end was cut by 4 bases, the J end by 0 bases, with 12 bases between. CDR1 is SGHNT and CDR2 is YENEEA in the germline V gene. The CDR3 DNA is TGTGCCAGCAGCTCTAGGGGGACTACGAACACCGGGGAGCTGTTTTTT. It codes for CASSSRGTTNTGELFF.

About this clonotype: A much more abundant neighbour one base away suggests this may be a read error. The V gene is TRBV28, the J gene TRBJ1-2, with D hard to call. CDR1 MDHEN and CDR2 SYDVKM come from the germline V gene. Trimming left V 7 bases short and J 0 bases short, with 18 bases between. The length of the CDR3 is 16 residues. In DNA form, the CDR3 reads TGTGCCAGCAAGTTAGCCGGGCAGGAAACTAACTATGGCTACACCTTC. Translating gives CASKLAGQETNYGYTF.

The DNA for the CDR3 is TGTGCCAGCAGCAAGGACGGTGCAACTAATGAAAAACTGTTTTTT. This gives the protein CASSKDGATNEKLFF. J is TRBJ1-4 and V is TRBV7-2; D not certain. The germline V gene encodes CDR1 SGHTA and CDR2 FQGNSA. The CDR3 length is 15 residues. V lost 5 bases to trimming and J lost 0 bases, with 10 bases between them.

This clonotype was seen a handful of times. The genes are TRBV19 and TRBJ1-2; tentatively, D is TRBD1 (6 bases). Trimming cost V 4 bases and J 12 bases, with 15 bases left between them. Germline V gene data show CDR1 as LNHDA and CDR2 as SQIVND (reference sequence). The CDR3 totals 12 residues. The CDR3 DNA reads TGTGCCAGTAGTAGAGGTTTACAGGGCCACACCTTC. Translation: CASSRGLQGHTF.

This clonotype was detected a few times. As DNA, the CDR3 is TGTGCCAGCAGCCAATCTGGACAGGGGCTTCGCGGAGCTTTCTTT. It encodes CASSQSGQGLRGAFF. V and J are TRBV3-1 and TRBJ1-1, with 9 bases matching TRBD1. The junction had 11 bases not matched to a gene; V was cut back by 2 bases and J by 10 bases. Germline CDR1 LGHDT, CDR2 YNNKEL (reference sequence). The CDR3 totals 15 residues.

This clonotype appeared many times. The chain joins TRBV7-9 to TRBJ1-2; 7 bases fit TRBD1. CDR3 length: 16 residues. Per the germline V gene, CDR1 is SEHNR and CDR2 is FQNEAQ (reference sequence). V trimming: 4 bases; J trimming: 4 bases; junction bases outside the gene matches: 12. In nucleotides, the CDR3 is TGTGCCAGCAGCTCCGGGACAGCCCGTTGGAGCTATGGCTACACCTTC. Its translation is CASSSGTARWSYGYTF.

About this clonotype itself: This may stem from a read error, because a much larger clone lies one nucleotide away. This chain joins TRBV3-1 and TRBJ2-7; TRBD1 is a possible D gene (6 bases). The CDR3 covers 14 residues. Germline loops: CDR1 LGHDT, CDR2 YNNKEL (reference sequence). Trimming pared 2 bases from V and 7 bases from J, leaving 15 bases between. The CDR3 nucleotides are TGTGCCAGCAGCCAACCAGCCACAGGGAATGAGCAGTACTTC. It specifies CASSQPATGNEQYF.

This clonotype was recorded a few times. In DNA, the CDR3 is TGTGCCAGCAGCTTGGAGTGGGGAGAGGAGTTCTTC. This encodes CASSLEWGEEFF. This chain joins TRBV5-6 and TRBJ2-1; weak D call: TRBD2 (5 bases). The V end was cut by 0 bases, the J end by 14 bases, with 12 bases between. CDR1 and CDR2 from the germline V gene are SGHDT and YYEEEE. The CDR3 has 12 amino acids. Drawing the rest from reference TRBV5-6 and TRBJ2-1, the complete variable domain is DAGVTQSPTHLIKTRGQQVTLRCSPKSGHDTVSWYQQALGQGPQFIFQYYEEEERQRGNFPDRFSGHQFPNYSSELNVNALLLGDSALYLCASSLEWGEEFFGPGTRLTVL.

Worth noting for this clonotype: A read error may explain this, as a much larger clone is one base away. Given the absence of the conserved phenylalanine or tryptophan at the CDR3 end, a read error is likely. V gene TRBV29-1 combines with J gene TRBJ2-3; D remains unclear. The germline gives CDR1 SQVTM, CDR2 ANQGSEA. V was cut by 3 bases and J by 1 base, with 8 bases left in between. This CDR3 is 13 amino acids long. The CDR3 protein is CSVDRLGTDTQYS. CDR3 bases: TGCAGCGTTGACCGACTCGGCACAGATACGCAGTATTCT.